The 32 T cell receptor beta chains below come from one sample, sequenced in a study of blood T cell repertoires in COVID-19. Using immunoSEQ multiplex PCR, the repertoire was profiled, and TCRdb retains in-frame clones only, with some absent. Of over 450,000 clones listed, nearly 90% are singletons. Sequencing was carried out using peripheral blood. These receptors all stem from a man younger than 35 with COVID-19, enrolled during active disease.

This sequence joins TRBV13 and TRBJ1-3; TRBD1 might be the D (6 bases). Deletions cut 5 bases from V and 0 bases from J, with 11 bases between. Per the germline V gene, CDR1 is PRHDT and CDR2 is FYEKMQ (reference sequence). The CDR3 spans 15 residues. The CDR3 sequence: CASSQGGSSGNTIYF. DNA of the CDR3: TGTGCCAGCAGCCAAGGGGGTAGCTCTGGAAACACCATATATTTT.

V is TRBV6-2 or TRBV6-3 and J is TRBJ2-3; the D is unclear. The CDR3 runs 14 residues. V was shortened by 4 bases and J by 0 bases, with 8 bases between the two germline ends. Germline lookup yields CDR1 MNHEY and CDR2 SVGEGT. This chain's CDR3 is CASSSPPSTDTQYF. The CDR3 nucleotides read TGTGCCAGCAGTTCTCCCCCTAGCACAGATACGCAGTATTTT.

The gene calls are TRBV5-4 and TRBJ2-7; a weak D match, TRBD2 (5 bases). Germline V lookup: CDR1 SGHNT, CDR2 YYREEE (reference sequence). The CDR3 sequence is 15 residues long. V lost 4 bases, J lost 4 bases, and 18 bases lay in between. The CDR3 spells CASSDGKAGVYEQYF. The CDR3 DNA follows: TGTGCCAGCAGCGACGGGAAGGCAGGCGTTTACGAGCAGTACTTC.

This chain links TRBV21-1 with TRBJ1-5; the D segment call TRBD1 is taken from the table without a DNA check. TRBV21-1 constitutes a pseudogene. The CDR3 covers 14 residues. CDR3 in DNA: TGTGCCAGCAGCTCACAGGGCGAAAACCAGCCCCAGCATTTT. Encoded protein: CASSSQGENQPQHF.

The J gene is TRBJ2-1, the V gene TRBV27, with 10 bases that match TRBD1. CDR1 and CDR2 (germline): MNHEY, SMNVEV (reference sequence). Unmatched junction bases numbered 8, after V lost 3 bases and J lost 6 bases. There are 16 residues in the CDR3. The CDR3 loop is CASSLYSGTGANEQFF. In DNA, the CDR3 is TGTGCCAGCAGTTTGTATTCCGGGACAGGGGCCAATGAGCAGTTCTTC.

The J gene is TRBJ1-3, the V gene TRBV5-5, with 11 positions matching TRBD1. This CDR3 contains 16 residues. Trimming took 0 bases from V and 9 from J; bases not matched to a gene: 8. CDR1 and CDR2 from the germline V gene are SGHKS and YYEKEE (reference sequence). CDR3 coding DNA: TGTGCCAGCAGCTTGGTGGGACAGGGGGTTGTAGGCACCATATATTTT. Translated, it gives CASSLVGQGVVGTIYF.

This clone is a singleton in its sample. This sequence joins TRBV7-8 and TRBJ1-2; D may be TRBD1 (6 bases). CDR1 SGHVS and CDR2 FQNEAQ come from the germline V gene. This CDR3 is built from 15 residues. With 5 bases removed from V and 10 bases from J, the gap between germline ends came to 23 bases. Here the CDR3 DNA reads TGTGCCAGCAGCCCATCTAGCCGGGACAAGTTTATCTACACCTTC. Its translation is CASSPSSRDKFIYTF.

CDR3: CASSSPGRTGVGANYGYTF. CDR3 coding DNA: TGTGCCAGCAGCTCCCCCGGCCGGACAGGCGTTGGGGCTAACTATGGCTACACCTTC. The chain carries TRBV7-9 and TRBJ1-2; 7 bases match TRBD1. The CDR3 runs 19 residues. After removal of 4 bases from V and 0 bases from J, the junction contained 17 bases not matched to a gene. From germline, CDR1 is SEHNR and CDR2 FQNEAQ (reference sequence).

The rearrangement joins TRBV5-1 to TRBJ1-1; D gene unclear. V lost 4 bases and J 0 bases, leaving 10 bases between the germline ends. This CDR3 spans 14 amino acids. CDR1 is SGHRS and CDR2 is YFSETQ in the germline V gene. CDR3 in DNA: TGCGCCAGCAGCCTCCAGTCCATGAACACTGAAGCTTTCTTT. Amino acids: CASSLQSMNTEAFF.

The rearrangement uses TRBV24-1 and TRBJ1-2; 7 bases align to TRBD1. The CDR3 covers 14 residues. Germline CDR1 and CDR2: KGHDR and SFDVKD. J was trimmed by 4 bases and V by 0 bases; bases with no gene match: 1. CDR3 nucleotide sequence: TGTGCCACCAGTGATTTGGACAGGGTCTATGGCTACACCTTC. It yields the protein CATSDLDRVYGYTF.

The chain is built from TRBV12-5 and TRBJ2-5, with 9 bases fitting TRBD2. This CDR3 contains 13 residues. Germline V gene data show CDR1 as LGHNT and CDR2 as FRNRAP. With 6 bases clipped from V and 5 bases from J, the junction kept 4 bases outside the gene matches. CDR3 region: CASGVGLAETQYF. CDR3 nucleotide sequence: TGTGCTAGTGGCGTTGGACTAGCGGAGACCCAGTACTTC.

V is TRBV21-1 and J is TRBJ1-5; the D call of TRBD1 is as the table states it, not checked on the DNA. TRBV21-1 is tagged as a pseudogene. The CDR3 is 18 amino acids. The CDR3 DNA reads TGTGCCAGCAGCAAAGTAACCAGGGGCAAGGTAGACAATCAGCCCCAGCATTTT. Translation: CASSKVTRGKVDNQPQHF.

The CDR3 loop reads CASSFTADTQYF. CDR3 nucleotides: TGCGCCAGCAGCTTCACAGCCGATACGCAGTATTTT. The chain uses TRBV5-1 and TRBJ2-3; D not resolved. The germline V and J ends were trimmed by 2 bases and 6 bases, with 7 bases remaining between them. Germline CDR1 and CDR2: SGHRS and YFSETQ. This CDR3 has 12 amino acids.

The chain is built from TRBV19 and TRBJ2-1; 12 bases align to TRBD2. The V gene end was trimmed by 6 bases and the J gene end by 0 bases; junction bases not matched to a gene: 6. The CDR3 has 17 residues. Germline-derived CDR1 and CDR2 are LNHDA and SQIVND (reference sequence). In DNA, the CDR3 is TGTGCCAGTAGCGCCGGACTAGCGGGGAGCTCCTACAATGAGCAGTTCTTC. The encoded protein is CASSAGLAGSSYNEQFF. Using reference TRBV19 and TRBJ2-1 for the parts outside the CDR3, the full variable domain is DGGITQSPKYLFRKEGQNVTLSCEQNLNHDAMYWYRQDPGQGLRLIYYSQIVNDFQKGDIAEGYSVSREKKESFPLTVTSAQKNPTAFYLCASSAGLAGSSYNEQFFGPGTRLTVL.

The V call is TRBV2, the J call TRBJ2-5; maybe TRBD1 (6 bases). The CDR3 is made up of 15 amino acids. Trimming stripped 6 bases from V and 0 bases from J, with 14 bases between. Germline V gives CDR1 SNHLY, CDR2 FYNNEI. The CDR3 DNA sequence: TGTGCCAGCAGACCCTTCAGGGGCGACCAAGAGACCCAGTACTTC. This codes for CASRPFRGDQETQYF. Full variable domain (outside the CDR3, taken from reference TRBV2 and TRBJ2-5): EPEVTQTPSHQVTQMGQEVILRCVPISNHLYFYWYRQILGQKVEFLVSFYNNEISEKSEIFDDQFSVERPDGSNFTLKIRSTKLEDSAMYFCASRPFRGDQETQYFGPGTRLLVL.

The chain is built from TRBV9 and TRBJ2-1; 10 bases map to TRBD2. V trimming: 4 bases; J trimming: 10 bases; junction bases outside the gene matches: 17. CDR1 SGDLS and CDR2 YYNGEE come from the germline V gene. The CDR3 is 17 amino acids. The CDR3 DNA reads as TGTGCCAGCAGCCCAAGAAGTCTAGCGGGGGACCCCAAGGAGCAGTTCTTC. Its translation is CASSPRSLAGDPKEQFF.

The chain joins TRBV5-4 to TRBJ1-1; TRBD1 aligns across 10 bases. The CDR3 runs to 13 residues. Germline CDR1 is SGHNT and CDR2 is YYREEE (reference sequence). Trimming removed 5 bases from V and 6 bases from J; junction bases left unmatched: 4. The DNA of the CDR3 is TGTGCCAGCAGGGACAGGGGGGACGCTGAAGCTTTCTTT. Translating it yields CASRDRGDAEAFF.

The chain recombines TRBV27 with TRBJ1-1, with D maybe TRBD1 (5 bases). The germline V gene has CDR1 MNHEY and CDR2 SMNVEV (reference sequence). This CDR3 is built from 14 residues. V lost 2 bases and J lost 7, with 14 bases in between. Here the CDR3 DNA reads TGTGCCAGCAGTTTAAATCTCCGGGGGAGTGAAGCTTTCTTT. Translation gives CASSLNLRGSEAFF.

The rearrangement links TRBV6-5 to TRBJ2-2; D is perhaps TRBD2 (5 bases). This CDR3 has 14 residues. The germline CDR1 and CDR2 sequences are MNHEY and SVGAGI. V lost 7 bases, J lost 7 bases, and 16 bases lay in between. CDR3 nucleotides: TGTGCCAGCATGCGAACGAGGGATGACGGGGAGCTGTTTTTT. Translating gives CASMRTRDDGELFF.

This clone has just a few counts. The CDR3 DNA is TGCGCCAGCAGTCGCAGCGCAGATACGCAGTATTTT. Its protein product is CASSRSADTQYF. V is TRBV10-2 and J is TRBJ2-3; D uncertain. CDR3 size: 12 residues. Germline V gene sequence: CDR1 WSHSY, CDR2 SAAADI. The V end lost 5 bases, the J end lost 4 bases, and 7 bases lay between the germline ends.

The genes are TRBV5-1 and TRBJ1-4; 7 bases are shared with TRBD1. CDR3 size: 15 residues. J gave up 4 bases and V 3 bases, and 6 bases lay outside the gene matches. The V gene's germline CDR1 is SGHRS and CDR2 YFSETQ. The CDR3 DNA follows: TGCGCCAGCAGCTCAACAGGGGCCCTTAATGAAAAACTGTTTTTT. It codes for CASSSTGALNEKLFF. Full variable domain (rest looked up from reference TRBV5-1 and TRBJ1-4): KAGVTQTPRYLIKTRGQQVTLSCSPISGHRSVSWYQQTPGQGLQFLFEYFSETQRNKGNFPGRFSGRQFSNSRSEMNVSTLELGDSALYLCASSSTGALNEKLFFGSGTQLSVL.

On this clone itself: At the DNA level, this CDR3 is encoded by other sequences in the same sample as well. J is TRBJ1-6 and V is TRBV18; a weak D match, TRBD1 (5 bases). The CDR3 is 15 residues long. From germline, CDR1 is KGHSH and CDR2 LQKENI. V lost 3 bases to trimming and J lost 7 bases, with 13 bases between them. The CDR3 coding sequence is TGTGCCAGCTCACCGCAAGGGGCTGGGAATTCACCCCTCCACTTT. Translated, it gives CASSPQGAGNSPLHF. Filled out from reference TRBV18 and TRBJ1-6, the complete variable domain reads NAGVMQNPRHLVRRRGQEARLRCSPMKGHSHVYWYRQLPEEGLKFMVYLQKENIIDESGMPKERFSAEFPKEGPSILRIQQVVRGDSAAYFCASSPQGAGNSPLHFGNGTRLTVT.

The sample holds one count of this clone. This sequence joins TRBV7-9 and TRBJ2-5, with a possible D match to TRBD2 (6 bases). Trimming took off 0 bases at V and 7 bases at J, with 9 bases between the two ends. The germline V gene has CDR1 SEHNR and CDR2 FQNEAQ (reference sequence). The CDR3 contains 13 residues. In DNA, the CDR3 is TGTGCCAGCAGCTTAGCTGGGGAGGCGACCCAGTACTTC. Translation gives CASSLAGEATQYF.

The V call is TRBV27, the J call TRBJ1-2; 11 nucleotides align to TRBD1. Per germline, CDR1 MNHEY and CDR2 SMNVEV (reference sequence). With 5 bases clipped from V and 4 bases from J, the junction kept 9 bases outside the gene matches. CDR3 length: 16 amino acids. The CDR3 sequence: CASSPGPDRGLYGYTF. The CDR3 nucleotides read TGTGCCAGCAGTCCAGGCCCGGACAGGGGGCTCTATGGCTACACCTTC.

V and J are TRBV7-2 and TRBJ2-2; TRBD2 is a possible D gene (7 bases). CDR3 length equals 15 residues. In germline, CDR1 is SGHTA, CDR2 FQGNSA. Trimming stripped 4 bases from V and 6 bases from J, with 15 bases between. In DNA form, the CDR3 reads TGTGCCAGCAGCTCTATAGGGGGGAGGGCCGGGGAGCTGTTTTTT. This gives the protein CASSSIGGRAGELFF.

The CDR3, as DNA: TGTGCCAGCAGCTTTGGGGCCCAGAATCAGCCCCAGCATTTT. Its protein product is CASSFGAQNQPQHF. The J gene is TRBJ1-5, the V gene TRBV5-8; a weak D match, TRBD1 (5 bases). There are 14 residues in the CDR3. V dropped 2 bases and J dropped 4 bases, with 10 bases sitting between them. Per the germline V gene, CDR1 is SGHTS and CDR2 is YDEGEE.

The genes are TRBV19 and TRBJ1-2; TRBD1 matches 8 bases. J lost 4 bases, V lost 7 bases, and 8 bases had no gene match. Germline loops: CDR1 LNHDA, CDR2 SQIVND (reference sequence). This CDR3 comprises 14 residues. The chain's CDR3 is CASTPGTGVYGYTF. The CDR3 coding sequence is TGTGCCAGTACCCCCGGGACAGGCGTCTATGGCTACACCTTC.

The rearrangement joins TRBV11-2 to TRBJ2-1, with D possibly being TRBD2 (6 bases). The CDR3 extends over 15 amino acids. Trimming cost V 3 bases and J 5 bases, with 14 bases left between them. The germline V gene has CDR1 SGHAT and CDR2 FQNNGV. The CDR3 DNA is TGTGCCAGCAGCTTCGGTGGGGGGTTTGACAATGAGCAGTTCTTC. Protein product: CASSFGGGFDNEQFF.

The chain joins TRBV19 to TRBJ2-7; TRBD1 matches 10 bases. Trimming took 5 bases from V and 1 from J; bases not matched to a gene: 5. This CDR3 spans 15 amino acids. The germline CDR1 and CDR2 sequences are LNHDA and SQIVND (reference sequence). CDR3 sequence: CASSFGTGASYEQYF. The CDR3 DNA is TGTGCCAGTAGTTTTGGGACAGGGGCATCCTACGAGCAGTACTTC.

CDR3 residues: CASSFGGMTSYNEQFF. Written as DNA, the CDR3 is TGTGCCAGCAGCTTTGGGGGGATGACTTCCTACAATGAGCAGTTCTTC. The chain couples TRBV5-4 to TRBJ2-1; D might be TRBD2 (6 bases). The CDR3 has 16 residues. Germline loops: CDR1 SGHNT, CDR2 YYREEE (reference sequence). Trimming cost V 2 bases and J 1 base, with 13 bases left between them.

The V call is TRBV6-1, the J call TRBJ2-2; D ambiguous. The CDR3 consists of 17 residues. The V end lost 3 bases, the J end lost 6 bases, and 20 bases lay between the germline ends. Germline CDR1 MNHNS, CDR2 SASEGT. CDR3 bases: TGTGCCAGCAGTGAGCTTTCGGTGGAGTTCACGGCCGGGGAGCTGTTTTTT. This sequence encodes CASSELSVEFTAGELFF.

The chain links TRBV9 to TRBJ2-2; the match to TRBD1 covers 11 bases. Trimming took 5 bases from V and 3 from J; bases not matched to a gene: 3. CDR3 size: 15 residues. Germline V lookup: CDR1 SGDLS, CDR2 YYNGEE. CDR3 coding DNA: TGTGCCAGCAGAGGGACAGGGGGTGACACCGGGGAGCTGTTTTTT. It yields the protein CASRGTGGDTGELFF.